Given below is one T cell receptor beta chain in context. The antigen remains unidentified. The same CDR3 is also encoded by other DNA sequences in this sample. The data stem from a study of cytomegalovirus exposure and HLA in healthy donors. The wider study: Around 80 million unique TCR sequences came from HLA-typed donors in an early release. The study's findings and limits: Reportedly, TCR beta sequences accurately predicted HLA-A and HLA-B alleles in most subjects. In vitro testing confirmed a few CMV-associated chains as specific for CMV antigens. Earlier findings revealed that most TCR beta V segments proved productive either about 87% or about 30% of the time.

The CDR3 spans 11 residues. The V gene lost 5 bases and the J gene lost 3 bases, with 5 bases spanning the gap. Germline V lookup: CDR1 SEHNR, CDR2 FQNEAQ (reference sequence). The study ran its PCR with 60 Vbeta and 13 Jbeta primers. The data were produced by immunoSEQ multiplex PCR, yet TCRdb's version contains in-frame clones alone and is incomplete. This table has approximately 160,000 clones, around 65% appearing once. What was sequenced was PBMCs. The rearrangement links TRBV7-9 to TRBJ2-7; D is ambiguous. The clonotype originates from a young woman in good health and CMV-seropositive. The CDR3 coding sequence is TGTGCCAGCAGCCGTCTCTACGAGCAGTACTTC. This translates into CASSRLYEQYF.